The following is a T cell receptor beta chain sequence with its context. The source of the sample is a study of blood T cell repertoires in COVID-19. This table comes from immunoSEQ multiplex PCR, and its TCRdb copy is limited to in-frame clones, with some not included. The top ten clones hold around 9.3% of a sample with just over 300,000 clones, approximately 86% of them seen once. This clonotype was sampled from a woman under 30 who had recovered from COVID-19. Sequenced sample: PBMCs or T cells enriched from blood (not recorded which).

The CDR3 DNA follows: TGTGCCAGCAGCCAGGACAGGGGGCGGGTAGCTTTCTTT. Translating it yields CASSQDRGRVAFF. This chain joins TRBV7-2 and TRBJ1-1; 11 bases match TRBD1. Germline V gene data show CDR1 as SGHTA and CDR2 as FQGNSA. The junction had 6 bases not matched to a gene; V was cut back by 5 bases and J by 10 bases. The CDR3 loop spans 13 amino acids.